This T cell receptor beta chain stems from a study of monozygotic twins with inflammatory bowel disease (dated by TCRdb to 2018 to 2020). Context from the whole study: A total of some 30 monozygotic twin pairs were included in the full study, comprising nine German pairs (four IBD-concordant, five IBD-discordant) and 19 IBD-discordant Danish pairs. Disease-associated traits were sought mainly through comparisons between IBD patients and their genetically identical healthy co-twins within discordant pairs. Each individual had, on average, about 151 000 unique TCRalpha sequences and 181 000 unique TCRbeta sequences available for analysis.

Concerning this clonotype itself: Its antigen target is currently unknown.

From each donor, an approximately 2.5 ml peripheral blood sample was collected into PAXgene tubes and kept at -80 degrees C. Without any T cell sorting, total RNA was extracted from whole blood using the PAXgene blood miRNA kit on an automated QIAcube. Peripheral blood from monozygotic twin pairs, either concordant or discordant for inflammatory bowel disease, underwent deep TCRalpha and TCRbeta repertoire profiling that used unique molecular barcoding. For every twin pair, smoking habits were documented, and each individual was categorised as a current, former or never smoker. Overall study outcomes, separate from this receptor: A decrease in TCRbeta repertoire diversity, as measured by inverse Simpson index, was observed in IBD patients compared with their healthy co-twins. The results gave no support for a single strong signal or clonotype linked to IBD. The analysis was unable to tell different T cell subtypes apart. Concordant and discordant twins showed no difference in repertoire similarity, possibly because of limited statistical power. Because patients received different immunosuppressive treatments, the repertoires may have picked up extra background noise and variability between individuals. Compared with healthy twins, IBD patients had fewer clonotypes in common with other individuals, a difference most pronounced in patients showing signs of disease activity.

The library was built by means of 5' RACE. Preparation of each TCR library used about 4,000 ng of total RNA. For each sample, cDNA synthesis was carried out in eight separate reactions using SMARTScribe reverse transcriptase. During cDNA synthesis, template switching introduced unique molecular identifiers that contained a 6-nucleotide sample barcode. Amplification of TCRalpha and TCRbeta cDNA involved two nested PCRs of 16 and 9 cycles, and each PCR was followed by bead purification. Before amplification, the cDNA was both treated with uracil DNA-glycosylase and purified with the QIAquick PCR purification kit. In the second PCR, Illumina TruSeq-compatible adapters and sample-specific barcodes were added. Library quality and concentration were checked on TapeStation and Qubit, and libraries were pooled at around 5.3 ng each. The pooled libraries were sequenced with 2 x 100 bp reads and custom sequencing primers on an Illumina HiSeq2500 single-index Rapid Run. As for the original processing: MiGEC version 1.2.6 was used for UMI-based consensus assembly, which corrected PCR and sequencing errors. MiXCR version 2.1.1 handled V(D)J alignment, clonotype assembly and CDR3 extraction. Gene usage, clonotype sharing and MAIT/NKT TCR abundance were normalised by analysing the top 1000, 10 000 and 20 000 clonotypes per sample. Diversity was computed as the inverse Simpson index with the vegan R package after downsampling to 27 000 UMIs. Paired Mann-Whitney U tests on discordant twin pairs were used, with Benjamini-Hochberg multiple-testing correction. Reprocessed by TCRdb, the reads give a single entry per CDR3 protein sequence, without DNA. TCRdb's processing, not the study's, gives the V and J calls here. The data table for this sample lists over 150,000 distinct CDR3 sequences. The ten biggest clones cover approximately 2.4% of the sample.

The TCR was taken from a human donor with ulcerative colitis or Crohn's disease, or a healthy co-twin of an affected twin (not recorded which). The sample was blood.

The CDR3 has the sequence CASSIGQGNQPQQF. Rearrangement joined TRBV5-5 to TRBJ1-5; absent DNA, TCRdb's TRBD1 call cannot be checked. Sequences SGHKS (CDR1) and YYEKEE (CDR2) are obtained from the germline V gene (reference sequence). From the cysteine through the phenylalanine, the CDR3 covers 14 amino acids. No DNA is recorded.